A single sample is the source of the 2 T cell receptor beta chains below, sequenced in a study of T cell repertoires in cytomegalovirus infection (dated by TCRdb to between 2017 and 2020). TCRdb lists the instrument as Illumina HiSeq 1500. TCRdb's own reprocessing of the public reads used fastp at Q25 and MiXCR and kept productive beta chains. Entries that share a CDR3 protein sequence are merged under the most common genes and DNA. This sample comprises about 310,000 distinct CDR3 sequences, roughly 9.3% of them detected only once. The ten biggest clones cover approximately 2.4% of the sample. Sequenced sample: PBMCs. The receptors originated from a human donor in good health (CMV status not recorded). Some clones in this sample may be carry-over from other donors' samples.

This clonotype was seen a few times. The chain recombines TRBV2 with TRBJ1-6; tentatively, D is TRBD1 (6 bases). Germline lookup yields CDR1 SNHLY and CDR2 FYNNEI. Trimming took 6 bases from V and 7 from J, leaving 13 bases between them. The CDR3 is 14 residues long. Here the CDR3 reads CASRPGQVNSPLHF. CDR3 nucleotide sequence: TGTGCCAGCAGACCGGGACAAGTGAATTCACCCCTCCACTTT. Combining the CDR3 with reference TRBV2 and TRBJ1-6 gives the whole variable domain EPEVTQTPSHQVTQMGQEVILRCVPISNHLYFYWYRQILGQKVEFLVSFYNNEISEKSEIFDDQFSVERPDGSNFTLKIRSTKLEDSAMYFCASRPGQVNSPLHFGNGTRLTVT.

The sample holds many counts of this clonotype. The chain has TRBV11-3 and TRBJ2-7, with D maybe TRBD1 (5 bases). Deletions cut 6 bases from V and 1 base from J, with 7 bases between. The CDR3 length is 12 residues. CDR1 and CDR2 (germline): SGHNT, YENEEA. CDR3 sequence reads: CASRQASYEQYV. As DNA, the CDR3 is TGTGCCAGCAGACAGGCATCCTACGAGCAGTACGTC.